What follows describes a single TCR beta chain. This clonotype was found many times. The antigen this receptor binds is unknown. Per-base qualities were not stored, and no clone one base away is much larger. The sequencer was an Illumina HiSeq 2000. Multiplex PCR amplification was used to build the TCR beta chain libraries. High-throughput sequencing was used to analyze the amplified TCR beta chain products. TCRdb redid the processing of the public reads, applying fastp at Q25 and MiXCR, and retained in-frame beta chains. Each CDR3 protein gets just one entry, which takes the most common genes and DNA from the rows behind it. The sample records under 150,000 distinct CDR3 sequences, 20% of which are singletons. The ten biggest clones cover about 3.7% of the sample. A distance of 16 bases separates the germline ends of V and J, which lose 5 bases and 2 bases respectively. Per the germline V gene, ENHRY is the CDR1 and SYGVKD is the CDR2. From cysteine to phenylalanine, the CDR3 is 16 amino acids long. Solely the CDR3 DNA is kept, with 48 bases framed from the first base.

The data were taken from a study of breast tumors, draining lymph nodes, adjacent tissues (dated by TCRdb to the mid-2010s). Regarding the complete study: TCR beta repertoires were compared across tumor, adjacent nontumor tissue and axillary lymph nodes obtained from breast cancer patients. The study was designed to assess the relationships and possible T-cell exchange between tumor, surrounding tissue and draining lymph node repertoires in human breast cancer.

The axillary draining lymph nodes of breast cancer patients were the source of the lymph node samples. Paper-wide results and their limitations: The study presented the conclusion that tumor T cells originate in lymph nodes as consistent with a hypothesis, not as something directly demonstrated. In luminal-like breast cancer, tumor and nontumor tissue repertoires resembled each other significantly more than in basal-like breast cancer. Tumor T-cell repertoires showed less diversity than lymph node repertoires and more diversity than nontumor tissue repertoires, and tumor T-cell repertoires showed preferential V and J gene usage. The data were considered consistent with the idea that most tumor T cells come from the lymph node and then expand in tumor tissue.

This TCR was sampled from a female donor with breast cancer. Some clones in this sample may be carry-over from other donors' samples. The specimen was axillary lymph node tissue. The sequence is built from TRBV10-3 and TRBJ1-5; 5 matching bases give a weak D call of TRBD1. The nucleotide sequence reads TGTGCCATCAGTCCCCGGGACGTAGGGGGCAATCAGCCCCAGCATTTT. This translates into CAISPRDVGGNQPQHF.